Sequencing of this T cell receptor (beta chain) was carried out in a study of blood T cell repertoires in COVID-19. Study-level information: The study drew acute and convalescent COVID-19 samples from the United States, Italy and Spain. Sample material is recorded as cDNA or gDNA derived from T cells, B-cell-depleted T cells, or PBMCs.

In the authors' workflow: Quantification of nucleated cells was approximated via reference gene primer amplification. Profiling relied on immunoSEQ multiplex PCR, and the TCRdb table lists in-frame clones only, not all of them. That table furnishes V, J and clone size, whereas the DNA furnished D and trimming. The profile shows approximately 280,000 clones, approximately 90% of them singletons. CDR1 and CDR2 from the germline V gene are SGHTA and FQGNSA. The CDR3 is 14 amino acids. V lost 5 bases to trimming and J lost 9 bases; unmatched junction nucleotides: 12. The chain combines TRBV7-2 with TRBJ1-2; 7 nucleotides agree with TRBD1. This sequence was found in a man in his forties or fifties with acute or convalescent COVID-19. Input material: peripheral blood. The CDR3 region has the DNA TGTGCCAGCAGCCCCAAGGGCACAGGGGTGCGCTACACCTTC. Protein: CASSPKGTGVRYTF. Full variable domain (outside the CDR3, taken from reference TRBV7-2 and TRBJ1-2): GAGVSQSPSNKVTEKGKDVELRCDPISGHTALYWYRQSLGQGLEFLIYFQGNSAPDKSGLPSDRFSAERTGGSVSTLTIQRTQQEDSAVYLCASSPKGTGVRYTFGSGTRLTVV.